The rows below give T cell receptor beta chains drawn from one sample of a study of cytomegalovirus exposure and HLA in healthy donors. Measured with immunoSEQ multiplex PCR; TCRdb has only the in-frame clones, and not every one. This table holds some 250,000 clones, nearly 90% found once. Material: PBMCs. The receptors come from a woman younger than 35 in good health and CMV-seronegative. Both conserved end residues are part of each CDR3. The order of the fields is clone size, D gene, J gene, V gene, CDR3 protein, CDR3 DNA. D genes are given only for firm matches. Rows give clone size only sometimes, using once, few, many, or a class for an expanded clone.

abundance: .; d_gene: .; j_gene: TRBJ2-1; v_gene: TRBV9; CDR3aa: CASSVGRVYNEQFF; CDR3nt: TGTGCCAGCAGCGTAGGGAGGGTGTACAATGAGCAGTTCTTC
abundance: .; d_gene: TRBD1; j_gene: TRBJ1-3; v_gene: TRBV9; CDR3aa: CASSASGTAGNTIYF; CDR3nt: TGTGCCAGCAGCGCTTCCGGGACAGCTGGAAACACCATATATTTT
abundance: .; d_gene: TRBD2; j_gene: TRBJ2-7; v_gene: TRBV10-3; CDR3aa: CAISRGLAGGLNHYEQYF; CDR3nt: TGTGCCATCAGTAGGGGACTAGCGGGGGGGCTCAATCACTACGAGCAGTACTTC
abundance: .; d_gene: .; j_gene: TRBJ2-1; v_gene: TRBV7-3; CDR3aa: CASSPGLKYNEQFF; CDR3nt: TGTGCCAGCAGCCCGGGACTGAAGTACAATGAGCAGTTCTTC
abundance: once; d_gene: TRBD1; j_gene: TRBJ1-1; v_gene: TRBV6-6; CDR3aa: CASSWDSTNTEAFF; CDR3nt: TGTGCCAGCAGTTGGGACAGCACGAACACTGAAGCTTTCTTT
abundance: .; d_gene: .; j_gene: TRBJ1-4; v_gene: TRBV11-1; CDR3aa: CASSPLLAGANEKLFF; CDR3nt: TGTGCCAGCAGCCCCCTTTTGGCGGGGGCGAATGAAAAACTGTTTTTT
abundance: .; d_gene: .; j_gene: TRBJ1-4; v_gene: TRBV5-1; CDR3aa: CASSLVGGRNNEKLFF; CDR3nt: TGCGCCAGCAGCTTGGTCGGGGGACGGAATAATGAAAAACTGTTTTTT
abundance: .; d_gene: .; j_gene: TRBJ1-2; v_gene: TRBV5-1; CDR3aa: CASSLTGHPDDYGYTF; CDR3nt: TGCGCCAGCAGCCTCACAGGGCATCCGGATGACTATGGCTACACCTTC
abundance: .; d_gene: .; j_gene: TRBJ1-1; v_gene: TRBV6-6; CDR3aa: CASSFSEGEAFF; CDR3nt: TGTGCCAGCAGTTTCAGCGAGGGTGAAGCTTTCTTT
abundance: .; d_gene: TRBD1; j_gene: TRBJ2-3; v_gene: TRBV2; CDR3aa: CASSDDSGGQGSTDTQYF; CDR3nt: TGTGCCAGCAGTGACGATTCCGGAGGACAGGGGAGCACAGATACGCAGTATTTT
abundance: .; d_gene: TRBD2; j_gene: TRBJ2-3; v_gene: TRBV9; CDR3aa: CASSVDSGGALDTQYF; CDR3nt: TGTGCCAGCAGCGTCGATAGCGGGGGGGCGTTAGATACGCAGTATTTT
abundance: .; d_gene: TRBD2; j_gene: TRBJ2-3; v_gene: TRBV5-4; CDR3aa: CASSPGGAGGPTDTQYF; CDR3nt: TGTGCCAGCAGCCCGGGGGGAGCGGGGGGTCCCACAGATACGCAGTATTTT
abundance: .; d_gene: .; j_gene: TRBJ1-2; v_gene: TRBV6-5; CDR3aa: CASSYSTGGRGYTF; CDR3nt: TGTGCCAGCAGTTACTCGACAGGAGGACGCGGCTACACCTTC
abundance: once; d_gene: TRBD2; j_gene: TRBJ2-1; v_gene: TRBV11-3; CDR3aa: CASSLASGGGGEQFF; CDR3nt: TGTGCCAGCAGCTTAGCTAGCGGGGGAGGAGGAGAGCAGTTCTTC
abundance: once; d_gene: TRBD1; j_gene: TRBJ1-4; v_gene: TRBV2; CDR3aa: CASSEEGQVSKLFF; CDR3nt: TGTGCCAGCAGTGAAGAGGGACAGGTCTCAAAACTGTTTTTT
abundance: .; d_gene: TRBD1; j_gene: TRBJ1-2; v_gene: TRBV29-1; CDR3aa: CSVERDRADGYTF; CDR3nt: TGCAGCGTTGAAAGGGACAGGGCGGATGGCTACACCTTC
abundance: .; d_gene: .; j_gene: TRBJ2-4; v_gene: TRBV12-2; CDR3aa: CASRLSPSDSQLAKNIQYF; CDR3nt: TGTGCAAGTCGCTTATCCCCGTCTGACAGTCAACTAGCCAAAAACATTCAGTACTTC
abundance: few; d_gene: .; j_gene: TRBJ1-2; v_gene: TRBV9; CDR3aa: CASSPWEQPRSGYTF; CDR3nt: TGTGCCAGCAGCCCCTGGGAGCAGCCAAGGAGTGGCTACACCTTC
abundance: .; d_gene: TRBD2; j_gene: TRBJ2-1; v_gene: TRBV7-2; CDR3aa: CASSPGPSGGHPSDGFF; CDR3nt: TGTGCCAGCAGCCCGGGACCTAGCGGGGGACACCCTAGTGATGGATTCTTC
abundance: .; d_gene: .; j_gene: TRBJ1-5; v_gene: TRBV7-2; CDR3aa: CASSLVAGNQPQHF; CDR3nt: TGTGCCAGCAGCTTAGTGGCAGGCAATCAGCCCCAGCATTTT
abundance: .; d_gene: TRBD1; j_gene: TRBJ2-7; v_gene: TRBV9; CDR3aa: CASSPGTGRSYEQYF; CDR3nt: TGTGCCAGCAGCCCCGGGACAGGCCGCTCCTACGAGCAGTACTTC
abundance: .; d_gene: .; j_gene: TRBJ1-2; v_gene: TRBV6-1; CDR3aa: CASREDSTMNYGYTF; CDR3nt: TGTGCCAGCAGGGAGGACAGCACAATGAACTATGGCTACACCTTC
abundance: .; d_gene: .; j_gene: TRBJ1-5; v_gene: TRBV19; CDR3aa: CASTPLRGGNQPQHF; CDR3nt: TGTGCCAGTACCCCATTACGGGGTGGCAATCAGCCCCAGCATTTT
abundance: .; d_gene: TRBD1; j_gene: TRBJ1-1; v_gene: TRBV10-3; CDR3aa: CAISESTTGTGMNTEAFF; CDR3nt: TGTGCCATCAGTGAGTCGACGACAGGGACGGGTATGAACACTGAAGCTTTCTTT
abundance: .; d_gene: .; j_gene: TRBJ1-5; v_gene: TRBV6-6; CDR3aa: CASSPGGDGPQHF; CDR3nt: TGTGCCAGCAGCCCGGGGGGTGACGGGCCCCAGCATTTT
abundance: .; d_gene: TRBD1; j_gene: TRBJ2-1; v_gene: TRBV19; CDR3aa: CASSAGQGPFNEQFF; CDR3nt: TGTGCCAGTAGTGCCGGACAGGGTCCTTTCAATGAGCAGTTCTTC
abundance: .; d_gene: .; j_gene: TRBJ1-2; v_gene: TRBV6-5; CDR3aa: CASSYSGVGYGYTF; CDR3nt: TGTGCCAGCAGTTACTCAGGGGTCGGCTATGGCTACACCTTC
abundance: .; d_gene: .; j_gene: TRBJ1-2; v_gene: TRBV5-4; CDR3aa: CASSFGTAEGYTF; CDR3nt: TGTGCCAGCAGCTTCGGCACCGCGGAGGGCTACACCTTC